The 12 T cell receptor beta chains listed next were all sequenced from one sample in a study of graft-versus-host responses after intestinal transplantation. Profiled with immunoSEQ multiplex PCR; TCRdb holds only in-frame clones, not every one. The data hold some 77,000 clones, with around 92% observed a single time. The input for sequencing was PBMCs, taken 98 days after intestinal transplantation. These receptors all come from a human patient who received an intestinal transplant, so some T cells may come from the graft donor.

This clone was picked up one time. V gene TRBV6-4 combines with J gene TRBJ2-1, with TRBD2 matching 14 bases. The germline V gene has CDR1 MRHNA and CDR2 SNTAGT. This CDR3 has 14 amino acids. The V and J ends lost 5 bases and 7 bases, in that order; junction bases with no gene match: 1. CDR3 sequence: CASSRTSGGNEQFF. CDR3 in DNA: TGTGCCAGCAGTAGGACTAGCGGGGGGAATGAGCAGTTCTTC.

A single count supports this clone. The J gene is TRBJ2-1, the V gene TRBV5-4; D possibly corresponds to TRBD2 (6 bases). V was shortened by 0 bases and J by 2 bases, with 9 bases between the two germline ends. CDR1 and CDR2 (germline): SGHNT, YYREEE (reference sequence). This CDR3 region has 15 residues. CDR3 region: CASSLVGGAYNEQFF. The CDR3 DNA sequence: TGTGCCAGCAGCTTGGTTGGCGGGGCCTACAATGAGCAGTTCTTC.

The V call is TRBV11-2, the J call TRBJ1-1; 7 bases match TRBD1. Germline trimming cut 6 bases from V and 0 bases from J; bases unmatched to any gene: 7. The V gene's germline CDR1 is SGHAT and CDR2 FQNNGV. The CDR3 contains 15 residues. CDR3 sequence reads: CASSTGTAMNTEAFF. Written as DNA, the CDR3 is TGTGCCAGCAGTACCGGGACAGCCATGAACACTGAAGCTTTCTTT.

The chain employs TRBV28 and TRBJ2-7; TRBD2 is a possible D gene (6 bases). Germline CDR1 is MDHEN and CDR2 is SYDVKM. With 4 bases removed from V and 3 bases from J, the gap between germline ends came to 19 bases. The CDR3 length is 16 residues. CDR3 in DNA: TGTGCCAGCAGTTCCCCATGGTCAGGGAGGAACTACGAGCAGTACTTC. It translates to CASSSPWSGRNYEQYF.

This rearrangement joins TRBV21-1 to TRBJ2-3; TRBD2 reflects the table's D call only, with no check against the DNA. TRBV21-1 represents a pseudogene. The CDR3 sequence is 16 residues long. The CDR3 loop is CASSPAGTSGTDTQYF. The CDR3, as DNA: TGTGCCAGCAGCCCTGCCGGGACTAGCGGTACAGATACGCAGTATTTT.

The V call is TRBV19, the J call TRBJ2-5; 8 nucleotides line up with TRBD2. The trim removed 5 bases at V and 4 bases at J, leaving 3 bases unmatched. This CDR3 contains 13 residues. CDR1 and CDR2 from the germline V gene are LNHDA and SQIVND (reference sequence). The CDR3 is CASSGLAGETQYF. As DNA, the CDR3 is TGTGCCAGTAGTGGGCTAGCGGGAGAGACCCAGTACTTC.

The chain links TRBV11-2 to TRBJ1-2, with a tentative D call TRBD1 (6 bases). Germline assignment: CDR1 SGHAT and CDR2 FQNNGV. The CDR3 has 13 amino acids. Trimming removed 1 base from V and 4 bases from J, with 7 bases in between. DNA for the CDR3: TGTGCCAGCAGCTTAGGGACAGCCTATGGCTACACCTTC. Translating it yields CASSLGTAYGYTF.

The genes are TRBV6-4 and TRBJ2-1; perhaps TRBD2 as D (6 bases). CDR1 and CDR2 from the germline V gene are MRHNA and SNTAGT. This CDR3 is built from 15 residues. The V end was cut by 3 bases, the J end by 0 bases, with 9 bases between. The CDR3: CASSEAGSSYNEQFF. CDR3 nucleotides: TGTGCCAGCAGTGAGGCGGGGAGCTCCTACAATGAGCAGTTCTTC.

The chain is built from TRBV6-6 and TRBJ1-1; D remains ambiguous. This CDR3 is 12 amino acids long. The V gene lost 5 bases and the J gene lost 2 bases, with 6 bases spanning the gap. Per the germline V gene, CDR1 is MNHNY and CDR2 is SVGAGI (reference sequence). The CDR3 coding sequence is TGTGCCAGCAGTGGGGTAAACACTGAAGCTTTCTTT. Translated: CASSGVNTEAFF.

The chain is built from TRBV9 and TRBJ1-6, with a tentative D call TRBD1 (5 bases). The CDR3 has 15 amino acids. Germline lookup yields CDR1 SGDLS and CDR2 YYNGEE. Trimming left V 9 bases short and J 2 bases short, with 15 bases between. CDR3 amino acids: CAITLQVPYNSPLHF. CDR3 bases: TGTGCCATAACATTACAGGTCCCCTATAATTCACCCCTCCACTTT.

This clone was found once. The rearrangement links TRBV7-3 to TRBJ2-3; D may match TRBD1 or TRBD2 (5 bases each). CDR1 is SGHTA and CDR2 is FQGTGA in the germline V gene. There are 13 residues in the CDR3. Trimming pared 4 bases from V and 8 bases from J, leaving 13 bases between. The CDR3 loop is CASSSQPGGTQYF. CDR3 DNA sequence: TGTGCCAGCAGCTCCCAGCCTGGGGGTACGCAGTATTTT.

V gene TRBV29-1 combines with J gene TRBJ2-3; 7 positions match TRBD1. V was clipped by 4 bases and J by 0 bases; unmatched bases: 4. CDR3 size: 14 residues. CDR1 and CDR2 (germline): SQVTM, ANQGSEA. DNA of the CDR3: TGCAGCGTTGGGCCGGGACAGAGCACAGATACGCAGTATTTT. As protein: CSVGPGQSTDTQYF.